The sequence of this T cell receptor beta chain was determined in a study of cytomegalovirus exposure and HLA in healthy donors. As to this clone: The antigen remains unidentified.

Whole-study findings and limits: Looking again later, the authors saw that most CMV-associated TCR beta chains seemed HLA-restricted. Being productive about 87% or about 30% of the time was typical of most TCR beta V segments in an earlier analysis. Most observed TCR sequences were rare, whereas some public TCRs were detected in many donors.

The CDR3 has 15 residues. Losses at the gene ends were 2 bases for V and 4 bases for J; bases not matched to a gene: 4. Per germline, CDR1 SGHTA and CDR2 FQGNSA. Researchers ran the PCR with 60 Vbeta and 13 Jbeta primers. The data were produced by immunoSEQ multiplex PCR, yet TCRdb's version contains in-frame clones alone and is incomplete. The sample records tens of thousands of clones, 70% to 85% being singletons. Specimen: PBMCs. The clonotype was recovered from a man in his fifties or sixties in good health and CMV-seronegative. V is TRBV7-2 and J is TRBJ2-7; TRBD2 matches at 11 bases. The CDR3 region has the DNA TGTGCCAGCAGCTTAATACTAGCGGGAGAGTACGAGCAGTACTTC. It encodes CASSLILAGEYEQYF.